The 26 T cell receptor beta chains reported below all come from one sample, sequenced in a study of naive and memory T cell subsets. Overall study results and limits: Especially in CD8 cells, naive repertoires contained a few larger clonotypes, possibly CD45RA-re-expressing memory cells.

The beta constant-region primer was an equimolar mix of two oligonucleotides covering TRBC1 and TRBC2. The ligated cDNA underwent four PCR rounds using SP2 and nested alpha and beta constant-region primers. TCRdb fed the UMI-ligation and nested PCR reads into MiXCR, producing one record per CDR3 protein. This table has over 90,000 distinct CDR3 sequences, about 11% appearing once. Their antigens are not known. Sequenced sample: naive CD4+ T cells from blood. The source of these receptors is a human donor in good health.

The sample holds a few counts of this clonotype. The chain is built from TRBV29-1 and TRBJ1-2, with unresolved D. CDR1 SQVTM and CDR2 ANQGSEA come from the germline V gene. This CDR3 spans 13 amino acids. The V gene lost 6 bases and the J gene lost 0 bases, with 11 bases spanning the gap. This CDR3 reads CSVGGVTNYGYTF. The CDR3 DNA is TGCAGCGTAGGAGGAGTAACTAACTATGGCTACACCTTC.

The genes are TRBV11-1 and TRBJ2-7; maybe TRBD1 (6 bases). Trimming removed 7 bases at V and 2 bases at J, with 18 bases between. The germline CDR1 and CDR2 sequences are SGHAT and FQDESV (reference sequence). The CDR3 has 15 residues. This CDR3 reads CASKKSGTSPYEQYF. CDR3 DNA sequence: TGTGCCAGCAAAAAATCCGGGACATCCCCCTACGAGCAGTACTTC.

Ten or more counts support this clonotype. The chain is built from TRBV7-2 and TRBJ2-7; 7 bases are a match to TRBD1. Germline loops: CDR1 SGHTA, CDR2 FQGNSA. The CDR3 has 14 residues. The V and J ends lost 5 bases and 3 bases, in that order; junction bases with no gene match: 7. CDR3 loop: CASSHSGQDYEQYF. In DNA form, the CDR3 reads TGTGCCAGCAGCCATTCCGGACAGGACTACGAGCAGTACTTC.

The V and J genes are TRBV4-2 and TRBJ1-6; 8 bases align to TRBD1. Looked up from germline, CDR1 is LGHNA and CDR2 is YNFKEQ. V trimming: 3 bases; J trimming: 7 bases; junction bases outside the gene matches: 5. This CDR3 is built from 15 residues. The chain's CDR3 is CASSQEDRGNSPLHF. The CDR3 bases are TGTGCCAGCAGCCAGGAAGACAGGGGAAATTCACCCCTCCACTTT.

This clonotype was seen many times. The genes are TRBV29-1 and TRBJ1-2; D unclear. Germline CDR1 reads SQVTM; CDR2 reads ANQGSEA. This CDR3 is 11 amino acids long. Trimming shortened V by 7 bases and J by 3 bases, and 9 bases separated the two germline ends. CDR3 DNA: TGCAGCGGTACTACAGACTATGGCTACACCTTC. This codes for CSGTTDYGYTF.

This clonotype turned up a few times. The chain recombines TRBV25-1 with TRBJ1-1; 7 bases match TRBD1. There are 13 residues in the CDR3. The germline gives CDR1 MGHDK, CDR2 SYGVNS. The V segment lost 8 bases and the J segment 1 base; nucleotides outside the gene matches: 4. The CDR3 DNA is TGTGCCAGCCGGGACAGAGCGAACACTGAAGCTTTCTTT. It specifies CASRDRANTEAFF.

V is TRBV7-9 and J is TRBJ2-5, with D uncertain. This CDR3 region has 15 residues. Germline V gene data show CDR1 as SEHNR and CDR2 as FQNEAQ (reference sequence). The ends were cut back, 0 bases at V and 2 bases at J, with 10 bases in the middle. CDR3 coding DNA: TGTGCCAGCAGCTTAGCTTACGGCAGACAAGAGACCCAGTACTTC. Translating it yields CASSLAYGRQETQYF. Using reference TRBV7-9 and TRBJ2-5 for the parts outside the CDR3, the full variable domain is DTGVSQNPRHKITKRGQNVTFRCDPISEHNRLYWYRQTLGQGPEFLTYFQNEAQLEKSRLLSDRFSAERPKGSFSTLEIQRTEQGDSAMYLCASSLAYGRQETQYFGPGTRLLVL.

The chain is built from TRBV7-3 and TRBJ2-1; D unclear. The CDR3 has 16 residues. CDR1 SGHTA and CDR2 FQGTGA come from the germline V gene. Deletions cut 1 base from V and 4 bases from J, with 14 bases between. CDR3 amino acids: CASSLMLTGRYNEQFF. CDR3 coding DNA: TGTGCCAGCAGCTTAATGCTCACTGGACGATACAATGAGCAGTTCTTC.

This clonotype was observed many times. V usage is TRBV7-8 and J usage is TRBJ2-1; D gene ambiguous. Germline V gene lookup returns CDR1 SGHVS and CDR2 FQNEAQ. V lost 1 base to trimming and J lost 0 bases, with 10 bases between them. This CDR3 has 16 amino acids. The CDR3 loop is CASSLVGRSSYNEQFF. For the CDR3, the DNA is TGTGCCAGCAGCTTAGTTGGGCGGAGCTCCTACAATGAGCAGTTCTTC.

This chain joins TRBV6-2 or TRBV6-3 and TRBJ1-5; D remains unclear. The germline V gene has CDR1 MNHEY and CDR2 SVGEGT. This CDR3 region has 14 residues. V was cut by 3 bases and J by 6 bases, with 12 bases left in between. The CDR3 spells CASSYKMDFQPQHF. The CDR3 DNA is TGTGCCAGCAGTTATAAAATGGACTTTCAGCCCCAGCATTTT.

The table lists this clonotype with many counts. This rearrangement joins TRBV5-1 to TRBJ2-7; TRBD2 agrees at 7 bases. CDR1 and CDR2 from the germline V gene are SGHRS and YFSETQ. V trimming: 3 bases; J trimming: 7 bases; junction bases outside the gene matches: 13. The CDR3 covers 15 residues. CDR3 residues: CASSWAQRDVGEQYF. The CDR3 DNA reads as TGCGCCAGCAGCTGGGCCCAGCGGGACGTGGGTGAGCAGTACTTC.

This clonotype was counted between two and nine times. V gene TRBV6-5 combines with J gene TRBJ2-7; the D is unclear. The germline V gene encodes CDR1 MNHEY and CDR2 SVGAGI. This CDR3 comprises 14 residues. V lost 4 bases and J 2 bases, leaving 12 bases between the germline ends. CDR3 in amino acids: CASSLRRDTYEQYF. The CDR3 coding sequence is TGTGCCAGCAGTTTACGAAGGGATACCTACGAGCAGTACTTC.

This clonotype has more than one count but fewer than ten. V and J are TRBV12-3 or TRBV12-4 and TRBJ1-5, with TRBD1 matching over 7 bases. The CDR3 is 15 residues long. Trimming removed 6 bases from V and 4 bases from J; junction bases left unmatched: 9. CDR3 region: CASRPTDRINQPQHF. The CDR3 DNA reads TGTGCCAGCAGACCCACGGACAGGATAAATCAGCCCCAGCATTTT.

The DNA of the CDR3 is TGTGCCAGCAGCCAAGATTGGGGGGAAATGAACACTGAAGCTTTCTTT. Amino acid sequence: CASSQDWGEMNTEAFF. This sequence joins TRBV14 and TRBJ1-1, with D tentatively TRBD1 (5 bases). Trimming took 0 bases from V and 0 from J, leaving 11 bases between them. The CDR3 totals 16 residues. Germline lookup yields CDR1 SGHDN and CDR2 FVKESK.

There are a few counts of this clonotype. For the CDR3, the DNA is TGTGCCAGCTCACCAACATTGGTCCGGACAGGGGGCGCGAGCGGCTACACCTTC. Its protein product is CASSPTLVRTGGASGYTF. This chain links TRBV18 with TRBJ1-2; 11 bases line up with TRBD1. V lost 2 bases and J lost 8; bases outside the gene matches: 16. Per the germline V gene, CDR1 is KGHSH and CDR2 is LQKENI. The CDR3 spans 18 residues.

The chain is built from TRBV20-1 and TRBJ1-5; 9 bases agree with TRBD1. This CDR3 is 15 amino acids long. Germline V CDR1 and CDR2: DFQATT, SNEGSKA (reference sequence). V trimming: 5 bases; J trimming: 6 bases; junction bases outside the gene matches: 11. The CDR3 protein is CSAQGGQGNTQPQHF. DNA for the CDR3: TGCAGTGCTCAAGGCGGACAGGGGAATACTCAGCCCCAGCATTTT.

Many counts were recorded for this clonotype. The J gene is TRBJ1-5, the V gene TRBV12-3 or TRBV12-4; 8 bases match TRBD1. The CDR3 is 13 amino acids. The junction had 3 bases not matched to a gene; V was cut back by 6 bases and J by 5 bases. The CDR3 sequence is CASRGQEHQPQHF. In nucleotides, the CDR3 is TGTGCCAGCAGGGGACAGGAACATCAGCCCCAGCATTTT.

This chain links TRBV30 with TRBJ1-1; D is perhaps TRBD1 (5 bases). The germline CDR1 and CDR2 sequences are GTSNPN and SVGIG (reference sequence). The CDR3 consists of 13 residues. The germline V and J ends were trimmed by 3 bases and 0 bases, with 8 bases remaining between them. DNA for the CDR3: TGTGCCTGGAGCAGGGATATGAACACTGAAGCTTTCTTT. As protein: CAWSRDMNTEAFF.

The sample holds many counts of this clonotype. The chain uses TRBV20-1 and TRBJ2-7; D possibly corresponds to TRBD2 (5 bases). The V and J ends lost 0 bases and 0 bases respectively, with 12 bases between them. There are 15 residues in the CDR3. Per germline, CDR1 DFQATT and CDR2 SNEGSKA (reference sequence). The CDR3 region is CSARDGAVSSYEQYF. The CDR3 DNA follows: TGCAGTGCTAGAGATGGAGCGGTTAGCTCCTACGAGCAGTACTTC.

As DNA, the CDR3 is TGTGCCAGCATAAGACTAGCAGTCACCGGGGAGCTGTTTTTT. Amino acids: CASIRLAVTGELFF. The rearrangement uses TRBV6-6 and TRBJ2-2; TRBD2 matches 7 bases. Losses at the gene ends were 7 bases for V and 4 bases for J; bases not matched to a gene: 6. Germline assignment: CDR1 MNHNY and CDR2 SVGAGI (reference sequence). The CDR3 covers 14 residues.

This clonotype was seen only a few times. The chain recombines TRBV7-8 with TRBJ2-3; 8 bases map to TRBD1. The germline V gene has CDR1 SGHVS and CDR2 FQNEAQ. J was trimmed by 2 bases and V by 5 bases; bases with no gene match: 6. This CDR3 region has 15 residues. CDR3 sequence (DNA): TGTGCCAGCAGCCCTGGACAGGGACTCACAGATACGCAGTATTTT. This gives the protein CASSPGQGLTDTQYF.

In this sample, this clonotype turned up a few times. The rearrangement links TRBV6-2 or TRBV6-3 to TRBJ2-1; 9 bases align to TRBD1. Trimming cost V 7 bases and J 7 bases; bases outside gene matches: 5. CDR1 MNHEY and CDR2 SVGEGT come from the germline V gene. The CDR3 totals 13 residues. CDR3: CASNRDRANEQFF. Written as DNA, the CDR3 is TGTGCCAGCAACCGGGACAGGGCTAATGAGCAGTTCTTC.

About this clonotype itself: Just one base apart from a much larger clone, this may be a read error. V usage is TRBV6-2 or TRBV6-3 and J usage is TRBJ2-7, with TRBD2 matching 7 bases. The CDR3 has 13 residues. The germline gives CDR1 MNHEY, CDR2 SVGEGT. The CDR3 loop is CASLQRDPYEKYF. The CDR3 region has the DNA TGTGCCAGCCTTCAGCGGGATCCCTACGAGAAGTACTTC.

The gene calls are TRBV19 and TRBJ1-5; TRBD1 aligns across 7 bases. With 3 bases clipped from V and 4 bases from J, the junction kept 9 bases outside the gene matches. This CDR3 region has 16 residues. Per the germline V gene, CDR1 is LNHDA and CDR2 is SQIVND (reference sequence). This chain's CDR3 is CASSILPGQSNQPQHF. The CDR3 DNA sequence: TGTGCCAGTAGTATTCTCCCGGGACAGTCTAATCAGCCCCAGCATTTT. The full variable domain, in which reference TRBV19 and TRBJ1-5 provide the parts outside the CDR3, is DGGITQSPKYLFRKEGQNVTLSCEQNLNHDAMYWYRQDPGQGLRLIYYSQIVNDFQKGDIAEGYSVSREKKESFPLTVTSAQKNPTAFYLCASSILPGQSNQPQHFGDGTRLSIL.

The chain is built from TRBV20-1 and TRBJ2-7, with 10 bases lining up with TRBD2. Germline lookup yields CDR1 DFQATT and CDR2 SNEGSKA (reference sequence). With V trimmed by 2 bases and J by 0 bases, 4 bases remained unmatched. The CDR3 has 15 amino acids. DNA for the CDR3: TGCAGTGCTAGACCCAGCGGGGGGGTCTCCTACGAGCAGTACTTC. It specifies CSARPSGGVSYEQYF.

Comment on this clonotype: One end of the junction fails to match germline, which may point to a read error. The CDR3 bases are TGTGTCAGCAGCTTAGACTCCTTTGGGCAGGCCTACGAGCAGTACTTC. Its protein product is CVSSLDSFGQAYEQYF. This sequence joins TRBV7-9 and TRBJ2-7; D gene uncertain. The CDR3 runs to 16 residues. Germline CDR1 and CDR2: SEHNR and FQNEAQ (reference sequence). The whole variable domain, remainder taken from reference TRBV7-9 and TRBJ2-7, is DTGVSQNPRHKITKRGQNVTFRCDPISEHNRLYWYRQTLGQGPEFLTYFQNEAQLEKSRLLSDRFSAERPKGSFSTLEIQRTEQGDSAMYLCVSSLDSFGQAYEQYFGPGTRLTVT.